This T cell receptor beta chain was recorded in a study of cytomegalovirus exposure and HLA in healthy donors. PCR primers comprised 60 Vbeta and 13 Jbeta primers. Produced via immunoSEQ multiplex PCR; TCRdb's table is partial and in-frame only. The sample comprises over 65,000 clones, approximately 79% of which are singletons, and about an eighth rests with the top ten. Germline assignment: CDR1 KGHSH and CDR2 LQKENI. The CDR3 is 15 amino acids. V lost 1 base and J 0 bases, leaving 9 bases between the germline ends. Material: PBMCs. This receptor was identified in a human donor in good health. This chain uses TRBV18 with TRBJ1-1; D gene ambiguous. The CDR3 DNA is TGTGCCAGCTCACCACGGGAGGGTATGAACACTGAAGCTTTCTTT. It is translated as CASSPREGMNTEAFF.